There are a few counts of the clone carrying this T cell receptor beta chain. Its antigen is unknown. These data belong to a study of response to subunit inactivated influenza vaccine. Findings of the study overall: The authors proposed limited new T cell recruitment per seasonal influenza vaccination.

TCRdb recomputed calls from the RT-PCR reads with MiXCR, one row per CDR3 protein. This table holds just over 300,000 distinct CDR3 sequences, 20% to 25% found once. Trimming removed 5 bases from V and 7 bases from J; junction bases left unmatched: 10. Germline values: CDR1 DFQATT, CDR2 SNEGSKA (reference sequence). This CDR3 is 14 amino acids long. V gene TRBV20-1 combines with J gene TRBJ2-1; 8 nucleotides match TRBD1. This receptor was taken from a man between 50 and 70 years old who received an inactivated influenza vaccine. Specimen: PBMCs from blood, collected less than 22 months after vaccination. DNA of the CDR3: TGCAGTGCTCGGACCTCGACAGGGGCAAATGAGCAGTTCTTC. This translates into CSARTSTGANEQFF.